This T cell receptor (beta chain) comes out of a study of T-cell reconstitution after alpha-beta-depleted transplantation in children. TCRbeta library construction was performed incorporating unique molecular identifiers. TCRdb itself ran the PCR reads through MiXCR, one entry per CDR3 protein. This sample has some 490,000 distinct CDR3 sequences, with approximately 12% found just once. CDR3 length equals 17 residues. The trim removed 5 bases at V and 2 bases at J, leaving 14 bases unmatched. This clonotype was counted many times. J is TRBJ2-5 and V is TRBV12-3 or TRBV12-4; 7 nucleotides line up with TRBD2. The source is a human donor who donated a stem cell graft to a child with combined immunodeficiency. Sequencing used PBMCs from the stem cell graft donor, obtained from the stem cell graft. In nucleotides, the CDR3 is TGTGCCAGCAGTCCACTGCTTGGAGCGGGGCAACAAGAGACCCAGTACTTC. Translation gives CASSPLLGAGQQETQYF.